A single sample gave rise to the 2 T cell receptor beta chains below, sequenced in a study of post-analysis software for immune sequencing data. The antigens these receptors bind are not known. Sequencing libraries made from TCR beta cDNA carried unique molecular identifiers. TCRdb fed the PCR reads into MiXCR, producing one record per CDR3 protein. This sample has 600,000 to 750,000 distinct CDR3 sequences, with approximately 59% found just once. Whole-study results and caveats: Four or five TRBV segments were more frequent in patients than controls; TRBV5-6, TRBV5-1 and TRBV20-1 belonged to this group.

Sequences were obtained from blood. These receptors were obtained from a girl aged 2-9 years with multiple sclerosis.

The chain has TRBV5-5 and TRBJ1-4; the D gene is possibly TRBD1 (6 bases). This CDR3 is 18 amino acids long. V gave up 0 bases and J gave up 5 bases, with 20 bases separating them. Germline V gene sequence: CDR1 SGHKS, CDR2 YYEKEE (reference sequence). The CDR3 sequence is CASSLDPHRQAPNEKLFF. DNA of the CDR3: TGTGCCAGCAGCTTGGACCCACACCGACAGGCTCCGAATGAAAAACTGTTTTTT.

The chain recombines TRBV6-1 with TRBJ2-3, with 10 positions matching TRBD2. The CDR3 spans 18 residues. Germline V gene sequence: CDR1 MNHNS, CDR2 SASEGT. V lost 5 bases to trimming and J lost 4 bases; unmatched junction nucleotides: 15. CDR3 sequence: CASSPLARAGGPADTQYF. The CDR3, as DNA: TGTGCCAGCAGTCCCCTCGCAAGAGCGGGAGGGCCCGCAGATACGCAGTATTTT.